These T cell receptor beta chains were read from a single sample in a study of blood T cell repertoires in COVID-19. Measured with immunoSEQ multiplex PCR; TCRdb has only the in-frame clones, and not every one. The table records 260,000 or so clones, about 87% of them present only once. Sequencing was carried out using PBMCs or T cells enriched from blood (not recorded which). These TCRs come from a woman in her twenties or thirties with acute COVID-19. Both conserved end residues are part of each CDR3. The order of the fields is D gene, J gene, clone size, V gene, CDR3 protein, CDR3 DNA. The D gene is left open where the match is weak. Clone size is given for some rows only: seen once, a few or many times, or a class if the clone is expanded.

d_call: .
j_call: TRBJ2-5
clone_size: medium-sized
v_call: TRBV7-6
cdr3_aa: CASSFAPRETQYF
cdr3_nt: TGTGCCAGCAGCTTTGCACCGCGCGAGACCCAGTACTTC

d_call: TRBD1
j_call: TRBJ2-7
clone_size: .
v_call: TRBV11-2
cdr3_aa: CASSLSQGFGEQYF
cdr3_nt: TGTGCCAGCAGCTTATCACAGGGGTTCGGCGAGCAGTACTTC

d_call: TRBD1
j_call: TRBJ1-1
clone_size: .
v_call: TRBV7-2
cdr3_aa: CASRPGQTNTEAFF
cdr3_nt: TGTGCCAGCAGACCGGGACAGACGAACACTGAAGCTTTCTTT

d_call: .
j_call: TRBJ1-4
clone_size: .
v_call: TRBV5-1
cdr3_aa: CASSFRGHSTNEKLFF
cdr3_nt: TGCGCCAGCAGCTTCAGGGGCCATTCAACTAATGAAAAACTGTTTTTT

d_call: TRBD2
j_call: TRBJ2-7
clone_size: .
v_call: TRBV2
cdr3_aa: CASSVTASGRTTPYEQYF
cdr3_nt: TGTGCCAGCAGTGTTACGGCTAGCGGGCGAACAACCCCCTACGAGCAGTACTTC

d_call: .
j_call: TRBJ2-2
clone_size: .
v_call: TRBV7-8
cdr3_aa: CASSLATGEGTGELFF
cdr3_nt: TGTGCCAGCAGCTTAGCGACAGGGGAGGGCACCGGGGAGCTGTTTTTT

d_call: .
j_call: TRBJ1-4
clone_size: .
v_call: TRBV19
cdr3_aa: CASSIGGPPRFF
cdr3_nt: TGTGCCAGTAGTATAGGCGGCCCCCCGAGGTTTTTT

d_call: TRBD1
j_call: TRBJ2-5
clone_size: .
v_call: TRBV27
cdr3_aa: CASSSWRQGLPQETQYF
cdr3_nt: TGTGCCAGCAGTTCTTGGAGACAGGGGCTGCCCCAAGAGACCCAGTACTTC

d_call: .
j_call: TRBJ1-2
clone_size: .
v_call: TRBV30
cdr3_aa: CAWRGAHGYTF
cdr3_nt: TGTGCCTGGAGGGGGGCCCATGGCTACACCTTC

d_call: .
j_call: TRBJ2-4
clone_size: .
v_call: TRBV7-9
cdr3_aa: CASSPPQGRNIQYF
cdr3_nt: TGTGCCAGCAGCCCCCCACAGGGTCGAAACATTCAGTACTTC

d_call: TRBD1
j_call: TRBJ1-2
clone_size: .
v_call: TRBV6-2/TRBV6-3
cdr3_aa: CASSAGRDSSYGYTF
cdr3_nt: TGTGCCAGCAGTGCCGGCCGGGACAGCTCCTATGGCTACACCTTC

d_call: TRBD1
j_call: TRBJ1-2
clone_size: .
v_call: TRBV11-2
cdr3_aa: CASSPNRDSQDYTF
cdr3_nt: TGTGCCAGCAGCCCTAACCGGGACAGCCAGGACTACACCTTC

d_call: .
j_call: TRBJ1-2
clone_size: .
v_call: TRBV13
cdr3_aa: CASSPGQLTFGYTF
cdr3_nt: TGTGCCAGCAGCCCCGGACAGCTTACTTTTGGCTACACCTTC

d_call: .
j_call: TRBJ1-3
clone_size: few
v_call: TRBV6-5
cdr3_aa: CASSPHTSGNTIYF
cdr3_nt: TGTGCCAGCAGCCCACATACCTCTGGAAACACCATATATTTT

d_call: .
j_call: TRBJ1-1
clone_size: .
v_call: TRBV10-2
cdr3_aa: CASSGATEAFF
cdr3_nt: TGCGCCAGCAGTGGGGCAACTGAAGCTTTCTTT

d_call: .
j_call: TRBJ1-3
clone_size: .
v_call: TRBV19
cdr3_aa: CASSPGSEGTGNTIYF
cdr3_nt: TGTGCCAGTAGTCCCGGGTCAGAGGGCACTGGAAACACCATATATTTT